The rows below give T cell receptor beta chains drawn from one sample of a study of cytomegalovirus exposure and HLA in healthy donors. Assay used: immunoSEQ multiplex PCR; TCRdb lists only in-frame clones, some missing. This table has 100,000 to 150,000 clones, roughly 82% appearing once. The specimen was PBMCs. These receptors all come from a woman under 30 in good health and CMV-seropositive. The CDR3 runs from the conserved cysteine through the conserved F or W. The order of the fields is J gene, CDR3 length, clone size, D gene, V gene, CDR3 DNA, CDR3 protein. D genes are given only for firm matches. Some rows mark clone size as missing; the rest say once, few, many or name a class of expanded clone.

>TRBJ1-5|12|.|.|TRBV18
TGTGCCAGCTCACCCACAGCCCAGCCCCAGCATTTT
CASSPTAQPQHF
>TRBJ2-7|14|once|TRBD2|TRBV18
TGTGCCTTATATCCGGGGAGGGATCCCTACGAGCAGTACTTC
CALYPGRDPYEQYF
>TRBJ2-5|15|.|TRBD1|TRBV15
TGTGCCACCAGCAGAGGACAGGGGTTCCAAGAGACCCAGTACTTC
CATSRGQGFQETQYF
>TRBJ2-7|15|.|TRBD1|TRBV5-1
TGCGCCAGCAGCTTAGTCCAGGGGGCGCTAGACGAGCAGTACTTC
CASSLVQGALDEQYF
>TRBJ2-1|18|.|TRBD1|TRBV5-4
TGTGCCAGCAGCGCAGACTACTTTCGGGACAGGGGTTACAATGAGCAGTTCTTC
CASSADYFRDRGYNEQFF
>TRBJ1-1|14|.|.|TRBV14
TGTGCCAGCAGCCAAGCCCTATCGAACACTGAAGCTTTCTTT
CASSQALSNTEAFF
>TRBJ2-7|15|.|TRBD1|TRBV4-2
TGTGCCAGCAGCCAAGGCTGGACAGGGAACTACGAGCAGTACTTC
CASSQGWTGNYEQYF
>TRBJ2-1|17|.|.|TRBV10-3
TGTGCCATCAGCGTCGGGGCGGGGACCGGCTCCTACAATGAGCAGTTCTTC
CAISVGAGTGSYNEQFF
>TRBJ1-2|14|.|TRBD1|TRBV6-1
TGTGCCAGCAGTCCGGGACAGCAGAACTATGGCTACACCTTC
CASSPGQQNYGYTF
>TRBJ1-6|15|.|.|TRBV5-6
TGTGCCAGCAGCTCTTTGAGCTCCTATAATTCACCCCTCCACTTT
CASSSLSSYNSPLHF
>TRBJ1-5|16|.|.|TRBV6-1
TGTGCCAGCAGTGAAGCTTGGACAGTAAGCAATCAGCCCCAGCATTTT
CASSEAWTVSNQPQHF
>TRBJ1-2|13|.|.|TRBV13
TGTGCCAGCAGCTTAGGCTCCAGCTATGGCTACACCTTC
CASSLGSSYGYTF
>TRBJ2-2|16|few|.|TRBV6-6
TGTGCCAGCAGCCCTAGGGGGAGAGGGAACACCGGGGAGCTGTTTTTT
CASSPRGRGNTGELFF
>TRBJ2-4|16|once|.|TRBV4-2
TGTGCCAGCAGCCAAGATTGGGGGGGGCGAGGGAACATTCAGTACTTC
CASSQDWGGRGNIQYF
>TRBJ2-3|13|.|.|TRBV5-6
TGTGCCAGCAGCCCCGGACCGGGGAACACGCAGTATTTT
CASSPGPGNTQYF
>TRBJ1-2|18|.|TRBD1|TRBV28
TGTGCCAGCAGTTCACACCCAGGGGGCAGGAAACTTAACTATGGCTACACCTTC
CASSSHPGGRKLNYGYTF
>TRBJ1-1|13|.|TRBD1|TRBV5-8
TGTGCCAGCAGCATAGGACAGGGAGAGGCAGCTTTCTTT
CASSIGQGEAAFF
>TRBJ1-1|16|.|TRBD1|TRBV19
TGTGCCAGTAGTCCCCGGGACAGGGGGCCCGCCTCTGAAGCTTTCTTT
CASSPRDRGPASEAFF
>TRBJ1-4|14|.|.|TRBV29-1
TGCAGCGTTGAAAACGCCCGACTAGGCGGAAAACTGTTTTTT
CSVENARLGGKLFF
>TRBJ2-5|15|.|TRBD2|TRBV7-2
TGTGCCAGCAGTTCGGGACTAGCGGCCCAAGAGACCCAGTACTTC
CASSSGLAAQETQYF
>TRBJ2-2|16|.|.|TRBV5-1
TGCGCCAGCTGTATACCCGAGGCAGGGGACACCGGGGAGCTGTTTTTT
CASCIPEAGDTGELFF
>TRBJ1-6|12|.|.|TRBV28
TGTGCCAGCACCCCGGGAGTAGGACCCCTCCACTTT
CASTPGVGPLHF
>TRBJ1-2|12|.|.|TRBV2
TGTGCCAGCCCTGAGAGCCCCTATGGCTACACCTTC
CASPESPYGYTF
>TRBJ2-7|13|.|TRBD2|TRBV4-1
TGCGCCAGCAGCCAAGGGGGGGGTTACGAGCAGTACTTC
CASSQGGGYEQYF
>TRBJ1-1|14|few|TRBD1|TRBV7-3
TGTGCCAGCAGCTCCACGACAGGGACCACTGAAGCTTTCTTT
CASSSTTGTTEAFF
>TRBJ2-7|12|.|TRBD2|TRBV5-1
TGCGCCAGCAGGGAACCGGGGGGGGAGCAGTACTTC
CASREPGGEQYF
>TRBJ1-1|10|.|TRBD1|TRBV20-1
TGCAGTGCTACCGGGACAGCAGCTTTCTTT
CSATGTAAFF
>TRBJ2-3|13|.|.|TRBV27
TGTGCCAGCAGTCTCATTAGGGGAGATACGCAGTATTTT
CASSLIRGDTQYF
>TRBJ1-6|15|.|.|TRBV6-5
TGTGCCAGCAGGCCTTGGCCAGGGCTGGATTCACCCCTCCACTTT
CASRPWPGLDSPLHF
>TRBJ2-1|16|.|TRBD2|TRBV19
TGTGCCAGTAGGGCTAGCGGGGGGTCCGATTACAATGAGCAGTTCTTC
CASRASGGSDYNEQFF
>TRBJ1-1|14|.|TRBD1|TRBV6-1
TGTGCCAGCAGTGAGGGACAGGGAGTCACTGAAGCTTTCTTT
CASSEGQGVTEAFF
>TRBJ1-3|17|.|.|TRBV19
TGTGCTAGTAGTACGCGAGGGAGTGCAATCTCTGGAAACACCATATATTTT
CASSTRGSAISGNTIYF
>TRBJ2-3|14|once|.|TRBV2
TGTGCCAGCAGGGGACTCACTAGCACAGATACGCAGTATTTT
CASRGLTSTDTQYF
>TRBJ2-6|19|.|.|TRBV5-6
TGTGCCAGCAGCTTGCCCCCCCAGGATCTCCTCTCTGGGGCCAACGTCCTGACTTTC
CASSLPPQDLLSGANVLTF
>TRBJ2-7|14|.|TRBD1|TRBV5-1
TGCGCCAGCAGCTTGGGGACAGGGCCCTACGAGCAGTACTTC
CASSLGTGPYEQYF
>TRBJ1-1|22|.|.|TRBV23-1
TGCGCCAGCAGTCCCATTACGAGATTTACGGGGGGAAGGAATGGTCTGAACACTGAAGCTTTCTTT
CASSPITRFTGGRNGLNTEAFF
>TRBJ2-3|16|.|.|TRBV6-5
TGTGCCAGCAGTTATGGCCTCGGGGTCGGTACAGATACGCAGTATTTT
CASSYGLGVGTDTQYF
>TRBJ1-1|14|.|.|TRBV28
TGTGCCAGCAATCTACCGGGACAGAACACTGAAGCTTTCTTT
CASNLPGQNTEAFF
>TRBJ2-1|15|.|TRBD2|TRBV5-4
TGTGCCAGCAGCACGCGGGGGGGCTCCTACAATGAGCAGTTCTTC
CASSTRGGSYNEQFF
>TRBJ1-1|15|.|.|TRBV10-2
TGCGCCAGCAGTGAGACCGGACTCAGGAACACTGAAGCTTTCTTT
CASSETGLRNTEAFF
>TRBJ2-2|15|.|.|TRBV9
TGTGCCAGCAGCGGTGGGAGTTTTAACACCGGGGAGCTGTTTTTT
CASSGGSFNTGELFF
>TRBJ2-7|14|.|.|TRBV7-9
TGTTCCAGCAGCTTACAAGACAGTACTTACGAGCAGTACTTC
CSSSLQDSTYEQYF
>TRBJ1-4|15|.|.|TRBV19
TGTGCCAGTAGTATAGACCAGACCGGGGAGGAAAAACTGTTTTTT
CASSIDQTGEEKLFF
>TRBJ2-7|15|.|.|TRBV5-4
TGTGCCAGCAGCTTTCAGGGTAGGCCCTTTGAAGAGCAGTACTTC
CASSFQGRPFEEQYF
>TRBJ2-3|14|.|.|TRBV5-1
TGCGCCAGCACCCCCTTAGGGGGCACAGATACGCAGTATTTT
CASTPLGGTDTQYF
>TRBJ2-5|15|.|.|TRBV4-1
TGCGCCAGCAGCCAACTTCCAGGGGCCCGGGAGACCCAGTACTTC
CASSQLPGARETQYF
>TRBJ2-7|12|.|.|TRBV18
TGTGCCAGCTCACCGACTTCCTACGAGCAGTACTTC
CASSPTSYEQYF